The entry that follows covers one T cell receptor (beta chain) sequence. The record originates from a study of shared clonotypes between healthy human individuals. Clones were sequenced by immunoSEQ multiplex PCR, and TCRdb holds only the in-frame ones, with some missing. The data contain some 2,000,000 clones, 95% of them singletons. Germline V gives CDR1 SGDLS, CDR2 YYNGEE. The ends were cut back, 0 bases at V and 5 bases at J, with 11 bases in the middle. The CDR3 consists of 14 residues. The TCR was taken from a man aged 18 to 29 in good health. The V gene is TRBV9, the J gene TRBJ2-5; TRBD1 might be the D (5 bases). Source material: naive CD4+ T cells sorted from blood. Documented subset: CD45RA+ positively selected. The chain's CDR3 is CASSVVGAGETQYF. DNA for the CDR3: TGTGCCAGCAGCGTAGTTGGGGCAGGGGAGACCCAGTACTTC.